This TCR beta chain is drawn from a study of human T cells and chemical hapten exposure. Looking at the study overall: Recorded diagnoses among the mostly female patients were alopecia areata, totalis or universalis.

This clonotype is medium-sized (0.01 to 0.1%) by share. Its antigen remains unknown. General study results and limits: Large CDR3 similarity clusters arose significantly more often from expanded TCRs than from controls.

Germline V gives CDR1 SGHRS, CDR2 YFSETQ. V was shortened by 0 bases and J by 8 bases, with 20 bases between the two germline ends. This CDR3 region has 16 residues. The time point: pre-sensitization, week 0. Documented treatment: therapeutic diphenylcyclopropenone sensitization with weekly scalp DPC. Every patch test was put on after a blood sample was taken. Library preparation tagged each individual cDNA molecule with a unique molecular identifier. TCRdb passed the RACE reads through MiXCR, listing each CDR3 protein once. This table has 60,000 to 70,000 distinct CDR3 sequences, approximately 9.9% appearing once.

The source material was whole blood, sampled in connection with sensitization to the hapten diphenylcyclopropenone (DPC). V usage is TRBV5-1 and J usage is TRBJ1-2; D perhaps matches TRBD1 (5 bases). The sequence derives from a woman between 45 and 60 years old with alopecia areata. Some clones in this sample may be carry-over from other donors' samples. CDR3 loop: CASSLVGMGVSGGYTF. CDR3 nucleotides: TGCGCCAGCAGCTTGGTCGGTATGGGGGTCTCCGGCGGCTACACCTTC.